This TCR beta chain derives from a study of T cells after yellow fever vaccination. TCRdb called the 5' RACE reads again in MiXCR, with one record for every CDR3 protein. Of under 550,000 distinct CDR3 sequences in the sample, 20% to 25% are singletons; the top ten hold approximately 15%. Notes on the study in general: Most primary-vaccination clones recurred post-booster (approximately 96% CD4, 88% CD8).

This clonotype was counted a few times. Its antigen is not identified. The ends were cut back, 4 bases at V and 2 bases at J, with 6 bases in the middle. Germline V gene lookup returns CDR1 SQVTM and CDR2 ANQGSEA. This CDR3 contains 11 residues. This chain uses TRBV29-1 with TRBJ2-7; D is uncertain. This material consisted of PBMCs, taken approximately 22 days after the first yellow fever vaccination. This receptor was identified in a man aged 18 to 30 who received the YFV17D yellow fever vaccine. In DNA, the CDR3 is TGCAGCGTTGTTGAGGCCTACGAGCAGTACTTC. Its translation: CSVVEAYEQYF.